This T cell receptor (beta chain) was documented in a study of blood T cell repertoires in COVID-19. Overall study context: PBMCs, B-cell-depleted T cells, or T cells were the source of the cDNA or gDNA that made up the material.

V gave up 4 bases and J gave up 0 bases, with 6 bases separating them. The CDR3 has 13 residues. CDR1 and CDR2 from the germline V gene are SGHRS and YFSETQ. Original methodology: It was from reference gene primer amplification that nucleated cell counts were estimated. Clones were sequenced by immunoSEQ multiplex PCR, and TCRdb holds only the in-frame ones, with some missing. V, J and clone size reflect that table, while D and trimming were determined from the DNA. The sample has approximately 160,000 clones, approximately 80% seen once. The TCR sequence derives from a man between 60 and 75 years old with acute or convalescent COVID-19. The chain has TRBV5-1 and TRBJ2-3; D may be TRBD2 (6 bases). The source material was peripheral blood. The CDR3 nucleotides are TGCGCCAGCAGCGCGGGAAGCACAGATACGCAGTATTTT. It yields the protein CASSAGSTDTQYF.